This passage covers 18 T cell receptor beta chains from one sample sequenced in a study of CD8 T cells in Susac syndrome. RNA, at about 0.45 to 1 ug, was reverse transcribed with random hexamers. TCRdb reprocessed the immunoSEQ multiplex PCR reads with MiXCR, giving one entry per CDR3 protein. The repertoire holds about 160,000 distinct CDR3 sequences, with about 92% as singletons. The sequenced material came from CD4+ T cells from PBMCs. These receptors came from a human donor in good health.

This clonotype was recorded once. The chain uses TRBV19 and TRBJ2-6, with D unresolved. This CDR3 has 15 residues. The germline V gene has CDR1 LNHDA and CDR2 SQIVND (reference sequence). V dropped 3 bases and J dropped 1 base, with 7 bases sitting between them. The CDR3 here is CASSIYGSGANVLTF. The DNA for the CDR3 is TGTGCCAGTAGTATTTACGGTTCTGGGGCCAACGTCCTGACTTTC.

Only one count was recorded for this clonotype. The chain joins TRBV5-1 to TRBJ1-6; 8 bases agree with TRBD1. Trimming removed 4 bases from V and 10 bases from J; junction bases left unmatched: 7. The CDR3 totals 14 residues. The germline V gene has CDR1 SGHRS and CDR2 YFSETQ. The chain's CDR3 is CASSAGQGVSPLHF. The CDR3 nucleotides read TGCGCCAGCAGCGCAGGACAGGGTGTCTCACCCCTCCACTTT.

The sample holds one count of this clonotype. CDR3 coding DNA: TGTGCCAGCAGCTTAGGAACAGGTGGCGAAACGAGGGACCTCCACTTT. Translated: CASSLGTGGETRDLHF. The V call is TRBV7-6, the J call TRBJ1-6; D might be TRBD1 (5 bases). V was cut by 1 base and J by 15 bases, with 22 bases left in between. The CDR3 totals 16 residues. Germline V CDR1 and CDR2: SGHVS, FNYEAQ. Full variable domain (outside the CDR3, taken from reference TRBV7-6 and TRBJ1-6): GAGVSQSPRYKVTKRGQDVALRCDPISGHVSLYWYRQALGQGPEFLTYFNYEAQQDKSGLPNDRFSAERPEGSISTLTIQRTEQRDSAMYRCASSLGTGGETRDLHFGNGTRLTVT.

The genes are TRBV20-1 and TRBJ2-3, with TRBD1 matching 11 bases. The germline V gene encodes CDR1 DFQATT and CDR2 SNEGSKA (reference sequence). J was trimmed by 5 bases and V by 6 bases; bases with no gene match: 10. The CDR3 covers 15 residues. CDR3 protein: CSATKGGTGGDTQYF. The CDR3 region has the DNA TGCAGTGCGACAAAGGGCGGGACAGGGGGAGATACGCAGTATTTT.

The chain has TRBV29-1 and TRBJ1-5; D ambiguous. This CDR3 contains 15 residues. Germline loops: CDR1 SQVTM, CDR2 ANQGSEA. Trimming cost V 4 bases and J 2 bases, with 15 bases left between them. The CDR3 DNA follows: TGCAGCGTTGGAGACGGGGTGGTTGGCAATCAGCCCCAGCATTTT. This gives the protein CSVGDGVVGNQPQHF. Together with reference TRBV29-1 and TRBJ1-5, the CDR3 gives the full variable domain: SAVISQKPSRDICQRGTSLTIQCQVDSQVTMMFWYRQQPGQSLTLIATANQGSEATYESGFVIDKFPISRPNLTFSTLTVSNMSPEDSSIYLCSVGDGVVGNQPQHFGDGTRLSIL.

The V gene is TRBV4-3, the J gene TRBJ2-1, with D possibly matching TRBD1 (6 bases). Germline V gives CDR1 LGHNA, CDR2 YSLEER. Trimming took off 1 base at V and 2 bases at J, with 12 bases between the two ends. The CDR3 sequence is 16 residues long. CDR3 region: CASSQGRGSPYNEQFF. As DNA, the CDR3 is TGCGCCAGCAGCCAAGGAAGGGGGTCCCCCTACAATGAGCAGTTCTTC.

The rearrangement uses TRBV7-2 and TRBJ2-2; D is uncertain. The CDR3 consists of 13 residues. Germline V lookup: CDR1 SGHTA, CDR2 FQGNSA. V lost 5 bases and J 6 bases, leaving 10 bases between the germline ends. CDR3 bases: TGTGCCAGCAGCCGCAAGGGATCCGGGGAGCTGTTTTTT. Translating gives CASSRKGSGELFF.

V is TRBV6-1 and J is TRBJ2-7; D not resolved. V shed 1 base and J shed 11 bases, with 18 bases lying between them. CDR3 length equals 14 residues. The V gene's germline CDR1 is MNHNS and CDR2 SASEGT. The CDR3 reads CASSEVALSGAKYF. CDR3 DNA sequence: TGTGCCAGCAGTGAAGTAGCCCTGAGTGGCGCGAAGTACTTC.

The V and J genes are TRBV6-2 or TRBV6-3 and TRBJ1-3; D may be TRBD1 (5 bases). CDR1 is MNHEY, CDR2 SVGEGT, per germline. The CDR3 length is 17 residues. V gave up 0 bases and J gave up 2 bases, with 14 bases separating them. This chain's CDR3 is CASSYSVGVIPGNTIYF. The CDR3 DNA sequence: TGTGCCAGCAGTTACTCGGTGGGGGTGATCCCTGGAAACACCATATATTTT.

The rearrangement links TRBV6-6 to TRBJ1-2; D is perhaps TRBD1 (5 bases). The CDR3 is made up of 11 amino acids. Trimming pared 5 bases from V and 10 bases from J, leaving 11 bases between. Germline CDR1 and CDR2: MNHNY and SVGAGI (reference sequence). CDR3 residues: CASSNLQVYTF. In DNA, the CDR3 is TGTGCCAGCAGTAACTTACAGGTCTACACCTTC.

The chain uses TRBV28 and TRBJ2-2, with 7 bases lining up with TRBD1. V was clipped by 7 bases and J by 6 bases; unmatched bases: 17. In germline, CDR1 is MDHEN, CDR2 SYDVKM. This CDR3 is 17 amino acids long. CDR3 sequence: CASTQPRGGGQAGELFF. The CDR3 nucleotides read TGTGCCAGCACCCAACCCCGTGGGGGCGGACAGGCCGGGGAGCTGTTTTTT.

The rearrangement links TRBV5-1 to TRBJ1-1; D gene uncertain. Trimming removed 0 bases from V and 5 bases from J, with 14 bases in between. The CDR3 extends over 15 amino acids. Looked up from germline, CDR1 is SGHRS and CDR2 is YFSETQ. CDR3 coding DNA: TGCGCCAGCAGCTTGGAATCGGCAGAAAGTACTGAAGCTTTCTTT. It translates to CASSLESAESTEAFF.

CDR3 in amino acids: CASSKSGRSAHNEQFF. The CDR3 DNA is TGTGCCAGCAGTAAGAGCGGGAGATCGGCCCACAATGAGCAGTTCTTC. The V call is TRBV3-1, the J call TRBJ2-1; TRBD2 agrees at 8 bases. Germline V gene lookup returns CDR1 LGHDT and CDR2 YNNKEL (reference sequence). CDR3 length: 16 residues. V lost 6 bases, J lost 5 bases, and 12 bases stayed unmatched.

The chain employs TRBV7-2 and TRBJ2-3; a possible D gene is TRBD2 (5 bases). V shed 5 bases and J shed 8 bases, with 20 bases lying between them. The CDR3 is 15 amino acids. Germline V lookup: CDR1 SGHTA, CDR2 FQGNSA. CDR3 residues: CASSPRRALPGTQYF. In DNA, the CDR3 is TGTGCCAGCAGCCCGCGGCGGGCCCTCCCGGGTACGCAGTATTTT.

V is TRBV7-9 and J is TRBJ2-5, with D uncertain. Germline CDR1 is SEHNR and CDR2 is FQNEAQ (reference sequence). The length of the CDR3 is 12 residues. V was clipped by 4 bases and J by 4 bases, with 7 bases between them. In nucleotides, the CDR3 is TGTGCCAGCAGCTCCGCGGTAGAGACCCAGTACTTC. Its translation: CASSSAVETQYF.

CDR3 nucleotide sequence: TGTGCCAGTAGCTTGAGTGAGACCCAGTACTTC. Translating gives CASSLSETQYF. The chain has TRBV19 and TRBJ2-5, with no clear D. The CDR3 has 11 amino acids. Germline CDR1 reads LNHDA; CDR2 reads SQIVND (reference sequence). V was trimmed by 6 bases and J by 5 bases, leaving 7 bases between them. Full variable domain (missing parts from reference TRBV19 and TRBJ2-5): DGGITQSPKYLFRKEGQNVTLSCEQNLNHDAMYWYRQDPGQGLRLIYYSQIVNDFQKGDIAEGYSVSREKKESFPLTVTSAQKNPTAFYLCASSLSETQYFGPGTRLLVL.

This chain connects TRBV4-1 to TRBJ2-7; 10 nucleotides agree with TRBD1. The V gene end was trimmed by 3 bases and the J gene end by 4 bases; junction bases not matched to a gene: 6. The CDR3 has 15 residues. Looked up from germline, CDR1 is MGHRA and CDR2 is YSYEKL. CDR3 nucleotide sequence: TGCGCCAGCAGCCACGGACAGGGGGGTGTTTACGAGCAGTACTTC. It encodes CASSHGQGGVYEQYF.

This chain joins TRBV11-2 and TRBJ2-7, with a tentative D call TRBD2 (5 bases). This CDR3 has 14 residues. The germline V and J ends were trimmed by 5 bases and 4 bases, with 15 bases remaining between them. CDR1 is SGHAT and CDR2 is FQNNGV in the germline V gene. CDR3 nucleotides: TGTGCCAGCAGCGCCCGGGAAATCCGTTACGAGCAGTACTTC. The encoded protein is CASSAREIRYEQYF.